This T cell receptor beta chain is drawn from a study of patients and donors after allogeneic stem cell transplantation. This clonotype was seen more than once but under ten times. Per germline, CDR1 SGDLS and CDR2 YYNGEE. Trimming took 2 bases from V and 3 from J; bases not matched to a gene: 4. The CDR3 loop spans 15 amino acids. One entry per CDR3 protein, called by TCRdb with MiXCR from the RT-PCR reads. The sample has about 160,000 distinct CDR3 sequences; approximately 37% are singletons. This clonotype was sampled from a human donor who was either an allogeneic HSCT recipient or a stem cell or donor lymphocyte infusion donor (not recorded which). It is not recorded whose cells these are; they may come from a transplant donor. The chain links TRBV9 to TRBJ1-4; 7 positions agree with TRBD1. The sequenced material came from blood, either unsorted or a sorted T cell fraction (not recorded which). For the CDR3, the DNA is TGTGCCAGCAGCGTTCTGACAGGGCCTAATGAAAAACTGTTTTTT. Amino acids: CASSVLTGPNEKLFF.